This entry is about one T cell receptor (beta chain). There is no known antigen for this receptor. Base qualities are not at hand, and no much larger clone is one base apart. The data belong to a study of breast tumors, draining lymph nodes, adjacent tissues listed by TCRdb under 2016. Broadly, across the study: Breast cancer patients provided tumor, adjacent nontumor tissue and axillary lymph nodes, and the study compared the TCR beta repertoires across these three sources. In human breast cancer, the study set out to evaluate how tumor, surrounding tissue and draining lymph node repertoires relate to one another and whether T cells may move between these sites.

Lymph node samples came from the axillary draining lymph nodes of breast cancer patients. Study-wide conclusions, independent of this receptor: The similarity between tumor and nontumor tissue repertoires was significantly greater in luminal-like breast cancer than in basal-like breast cancer. The study presented the conclusion that tumor T cells originate in lymph nodes as consistent with a hypothesis, not as something directly demonstrated. Tumor T-cell repertoires showed less diversity than lymph node repertoires and more diversity than nontumor tissue repertoires, and tumor T-cell repertoires showed preferential V and J gene usage. The data were considered consistent with the idea that most tumor T cells come from the lymph node and then expand in tumor tissue.

The germline V gene encodes CDR1 SEHNR and CDR2 FQNEAQ (reference sequence). Trimmed from V: 5 bases; trimmed from J: 0 bases; junction bases lacking a gene match: 12. Taken from cysteine to phenylalanine, the CDR3 has 18 residues. The read is trimmed to its CDR3 DNA, 54 bases read in frame from base 1. The run used an Illumina HiSeq 2000. Multiplex PCR amplification was used to generate the TCR beta chain libraries. High-throughput sequencing was used to analyze the amplified TCR beta chain products. Clones were called with MiXCR by TCRdb after fastp trimmed the public reads at Q25, and only in-frame beta chains were retained. For every CDR3 protein sequence, its rows merge into one entry that carries the most common genes and DNA. The sample records about 89,000 distinct CDR3 sequences, roughly 28% of which are singletons. Together, the top ten hold 8.1% of the sample.

The TCR comes from a female donor with breast cancer. Some clones in this sample may be carry-over from other donors' samples. Sequencing was performed on axillary lymph node tissue. The receptor chain draws on TRBV7-9 and TRBJ1-4, and TRBD1 aligns with 7 junction nucleotides. The DNA sequence is as follows: TGTGCCAGCAGCCTTCAGACAGGGCCCACTACAACTAATGAAAAACTGTTTTTT. It encodes CASSLQTGPTTTNEKLFF.